The 3 T cell receptor beta chains below all came from one sample that was sequenced in a study of OX40 agonist ivuxolimab in advanced cancers. Profiled with immunoSEQ multiplex PCR; TCRdb holds only in-frame clones, not every one. The repertoire has roughly 86,000 clones, roughly nine tenths of them found once; the top ten carry 2.5% to 3%. The sequencing used CD4+ or CD8+ T cells sorted from blood, collected in a trial of the OX40 agonist ivuxolimab. These receptors all stem from an adult with an advanced solid tumor such as melanoma, head and neck, liver or kidney cancer.

The V and J genes are TRBV6-1 and TRBJ1-5, with TRBD1 matching 12 bases. Germline trimming cut 4 bases from V and 7 bases from J; bases unmatched to any gene: 2. CDR1 and CDR2 from the germline V gene are MNHNS and SASEGT. This CDR3 contains 14 residues. In DNA, the CDR3 is TGTGCCAGCAGTGCTGGGACAGGGGGCCAGCCCCAGCATTTT. Its translation: CASSAGTGGQPQHF.

The gene calls are TRBV6-6 and TRBJ1-4; 7 bases map to TRBD1. Germline CDR1 reads MNHNY; CDR2 reads SVGAGI (reference sequence). V shed 4 bases and J 4 bases; nucleotides not matched to a gene: 6. The CDR3 length is 15 residues. The CDR3 is CASSFRQGHNEKLFF. For the CDR3, the DNA is TGTGCCAGCAGTTTTCGACAGGGACATAATGAAAAACTGTTTTTT.

The chain has TRBV6-5 and TRBJ1-2; 8 positions agree with TRBD1. Germline trimming cut 4 bases from V and 3 bases from J; bases unmatched to any gene: 7. This CDR3 spans 15 amino acids. Germline-derived CDR1 and CDR2 are MNHEY and SVGAGI. This CDR3 is CASSSQGARDYGYTF. The CDR3 DNA is TGTGCCAGCAGTTCCCAGGGGGCGAGGGACTATGGCTACACCTTC.